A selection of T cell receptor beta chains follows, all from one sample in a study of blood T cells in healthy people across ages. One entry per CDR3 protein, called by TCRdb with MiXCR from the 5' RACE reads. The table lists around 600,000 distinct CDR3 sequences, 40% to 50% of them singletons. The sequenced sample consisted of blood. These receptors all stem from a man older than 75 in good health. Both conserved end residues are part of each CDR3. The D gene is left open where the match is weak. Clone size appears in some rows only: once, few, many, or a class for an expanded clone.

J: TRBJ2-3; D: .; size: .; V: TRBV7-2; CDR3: CASSPRQESTDTQYF; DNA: TGTGCCAGCAGCCCGAGACAGGAGAGCACAGATACGCAGTATTTT
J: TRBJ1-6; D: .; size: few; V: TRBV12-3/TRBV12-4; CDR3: CASSTTDNSPLHF; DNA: TGTGCCAGCAGTACAACAGATAATTCACCCCTCCACTTT
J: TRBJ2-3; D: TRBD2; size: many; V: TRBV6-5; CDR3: CASSPGGSGAVSTDTQYF; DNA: TGTGCCAGCAGCCCCGGGGGGTCCGGGGCGGTTAGCACAGATACGCAGTATTTT
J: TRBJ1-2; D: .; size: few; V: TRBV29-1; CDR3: CSVDSLGAREGYTF; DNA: TGCAGCGTTGATAGCCTGGGTGCCAGGGAAGGCTACACCTTC
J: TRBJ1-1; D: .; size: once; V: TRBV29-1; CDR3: CSVRGGGDTEAFF; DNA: TGCAGCGTTCGGGGAGGAGGAGACACTGAAGCTTTCTTT
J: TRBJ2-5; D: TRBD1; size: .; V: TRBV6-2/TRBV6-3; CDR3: CASSRTGTRETQYF; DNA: TGTGCCAGCAGTCGGACAGGGACAAGGGAGACCCAGTACTTC
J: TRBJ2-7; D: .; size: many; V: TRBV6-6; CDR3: CASSRLWNEQYF; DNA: TGTGCCAGCAGCCGGCTTTGGAACGAGCAGTACTTC
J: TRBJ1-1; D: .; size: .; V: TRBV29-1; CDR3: CSVGRMGTEAFF; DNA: TGCAGCGTTGGCAGGATGGGGACTGAAGCTTTCTTT
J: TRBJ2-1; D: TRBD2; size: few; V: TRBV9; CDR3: CASSVEGGSIDEQFF; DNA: TGTGCCAGCAGCGTAGAGGGCGGGAGTATTGATGAGCAGTTCTTC
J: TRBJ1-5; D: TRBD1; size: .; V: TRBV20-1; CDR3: CSASLGQGFNQPQHF; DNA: TGCAGTGCTTCCCTGGGACAGGGCTTCAATCAGCCCCAGCATTTT
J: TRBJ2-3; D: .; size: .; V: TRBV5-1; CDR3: CASSSLFGGLSTDTQYF; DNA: TGCGCCAGCAGCTCCCTATTCGGGGGGCTAAGCACAGATACGCAGTATTTT
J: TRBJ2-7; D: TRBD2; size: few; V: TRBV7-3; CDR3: CASSLTGGRANEQYF; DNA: TGTGCCAGCAGCTTAACCGGCGGGAGGGCTAACGAGCAGTACTTC
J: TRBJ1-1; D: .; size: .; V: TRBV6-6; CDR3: CASSYDGPKGGSPEAFF; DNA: TGTGCCAGCAGTTACGATGGACCCAAGGGCGGCTCCCCTGAAGCTTTCTTT